These 26 T cell receptor beta chains were sequenced from one sample in a study of human T cells and chemical hapten exposure. TCRdb re-analysed the RACE reads in MiXCR, keeping a single row per CDR3 protein. The data contain approximately 90,000 distinct CDR3 sequences, just under 9% of them seen just once; the ten biggest clones take up 2.5% to 3.5%. The time point denotes: healthy volunteer bleed at 2 weeks. Sequencing started from total RNA isolated from unfractionated whole blood. The sample was whole blood. These receptors all stem from a female donor in good health. Some clones in this sample may be carry-over from other donors' samples.

This clonotype showed up just a few times. The V call is TRBV7-8, the J call TRBJ2-3; no reliable D call. This CDR3 spans 14 amino acids. The V gene's germline CDR1 is SGHVS and CDR2 FQNEAQ. Deletions cut 5 bases from V and 4 bases from J, with 13 bases between. CDR3 region: CASSRTRVADTQYF. CDR3 sequence (DNA): TGTGCCAGCAGCAGAACAAGGGTTGCAGATACGCAGTATTTT.

In its sample, this clonotype was seen many times. The V and J genes are TRBV20-1 and TRBJ2-1; 9 nucleotides line up with TRBD2. CDR3 length: 17 residues. The trim removed 0 bases at V and 0 bases at J, leaving 6 bases unmatched. Germline V gives CDR1 DFQATT, CDR2 SNEGSKA (reference sequence). CDR3 nucleotide sequence: TGCAGTGCTAGAGATAGTCTAGCGGGAATCTCCTACAATGAGCAGTTCTTC. Its translation is CSARDSLAGISYNEQFF.

In its sample, this clonotype was seen a few times. The genes are TRBV2 and TRBJ2-4; D is undetermined. CDR3 length: 13 amino acids. Per the germline V gene, CDR1 is SNHLY and CDR2 is FYNNEI. V lost 6 bases, J lost 15 bases, and 21 bases lay in between. CDR3 DNA sequence: TGTGCCAGCAGACTTAACGACGGAACGTGGTGGTACTTC. Protein: CASRLNDGTWWYF. The full variable domain, in which reference TRBV2 and TRBJ2-4 provide the parts outside the CDR3, is EPEVTQTPSHQVTQMGQEVILRCVPISNHLYFYWYRQILGQKVEFLVSFYNNEISEKSEIFDDQFSVERPDGSNFTLKIRSTKLEDSAMYFCASRLNDGTWWYFGAGTRLSVL.

This clonotype was seen repeatedly, ten times or more. This chain joins TRBV5-1 and TRBJ2-3; possible D gene TRBD1, 5 bases. The CDR3 is 16 residues long. From germline, CDR1 is SGHRS and CDR2 YFSETQ. V lost 2 bases and J 1 base, leaving 14 bases between the germline ends. CDR3 nucleotides: TGCGCCAGCAGCTTAAGTACGGCGACAGGCACAGATACGCAGTATTTT. Translated, it gives CASSLSTATGTDTQYF.

This clonotype was recorded a few times. The chain links TRBV6-2 or TRBV6-3 to TRBJ1-1; D is ambiguous. The CDR3 is 13 residues long. Trimming removed 2 bases at V and 8 bases at J, with 12 bases between. Germline-derived CDR1 and CDR2 are MNHEY and SVGEGT. The CDR3: CASSYGIRTEAFF. The CDR3 nucleotides are TGTGCCAGCAGTTACGGGATTCGGACCGAAGCTTTCTTT.

This rearrangement joins TRBV28 to TRBJ1-4, with TRBD1 matching 9 bases. Germline assignment: CDR1 MDHEN and CDR2 SYDVKM. The trim removed 5 bases at V and 5 bases at J, leaving 6 bases unmatched. CDR3 length equals 15 residues. In DNA form, the CDR3 reads TGTGCCAGCAGTCCCGGGACAGGGAGGAATGAAAAACTGTTTTTT. Protein product: CASSPGTGRNEKLFF.

This chain links TRBV27 with TRBJ1-2, with 9 bases aligning to TRBD1. CDR1 MNHEY and CDR2 SMNVEV come from the germline V gene (reference sequence). This CDR3 contains 14 residues. The junction had 4 bases not matched to a gene; V was cut back by 2 bases and J by 6 bases. For the CDR3, the DNA is TGTGCCAGCAGTTTAGACGGGACAGGGAATGGCTACACCTTC. This encodes CASSLDGTGNGYTF.

The chain couples TRBV6-6 to TRBJ1-6, with 8 bases lining up with TRBD1. CDR1 is MNHNY, CDR2 SVGAGI, per germline (reference sequence). Trimming removed 2 bases from V and 0 bases from J; junction bases left unmatched: 12. This CDR3 has 20 amino acids. The CDR3 loop is CASSYGRGQGLSSYNSPLHF. CDR3 DNA sequence: TGTGCCAGCAGTTACGGTCGTGGACAGGGCTTAAGCTCCTATAATTCACCCCTCCACTTT.

A few counts support this clonotype. The chain employs TRBV20-1 and TRBJ2-3; D may correspond to TRBD1 or TRBD2 (5 bases each). The CDR3 consists of 14 residues. Deletions cut 3 bases from V and 2 bases from J, with 12 bases between. CDR1 DFQATT and CDR2 SNEGSKA come from the germline V gene (reference sequence). CDR3: CSASYEGITDTQYF. The CDR3 nucleotides are TGCAGTGCTAGTTACGAGGGGATCACAGATACGCAGTATTTT.

This clonotype has a handful of counts. The chain employs TRBV28 and TRBJ1-5, with unresolved D. Germline V gene lookup returns CDR1 MDHEN and CDR2 SYDVKM. The V end lost 6 bases, the J end lost 1 base, and 10 bases lay between the germline ends. The CDR3 consists of 14 residues. For the CDR3, the DNA is TGTGCCAGCAGCCTTCCGGGGAGCAATCAGCCCCAGCATTTT. It specifies CASSLPGSNQPQHF.

This clonotype was seen ten or more times. V gene TRBV28 combines with J gene TRBJ2-4; 12 bases are a match to TRBD1. Trimming took 5 bases from V and 1 from J; bases not matched to a gene: 12. Germline-derived CDR1 and CDR2 are MDHEN and SYDVKM. This CDR3 is 19 amino acids long. CDR3 protein: CASSVPGQGALGAKNIQYF. As DNA, the CDR3 is TGTGCCAGCAGTGTACCGGGACAGGGGGCGCTGGGGGCCAAAAACATTCAGTACTTC.

In its sample, this clonotype was seen many times. V usage is TRBV24-1 and J usage is TRBJ2-1, with TRBD2 as a possible D gene (5 bases). Deletions cut 6 bases from V and 8 bases from J, with 7 bases between. Germline V gives CDR1 KGHDR, CDR2 SFDVKD. The CDR3 spans 11 residues. The CDR3 DNA is TGTGCCACCAGTCAGGAGGATGAGCAGTTCTTC. Amino acid sequence: CATSQEDEQFF.

The chain combines TRBV25-1 with TRBJ1-2, with no clear D. The CDR3 length is 13 residues. Germline V gene lookup returns CDR1 MGHDK and CDR2 SYGVNS. V lost 4 bases and J 3 bases, leaving 9 bases between the germline ends. CDR3 in amino acids: CASSGRTDYGYTF. The CDR3 coding sequence is TGTGCCAGCAGTGGTAGGACGGACTATGGCTACACCTTC.

This clonotype was seen only a few times. The chain has TRBV24-1 and TRBJ2-3; the D gene is possibly TRBD1 (6 bases). Germline CDR1 and CDR2: KGHDR and SFDVKD. The CDR3 contains 16 residues. V was cut by 4 bases and J by 0 bases, with 13 bases left in between. CDR3 DNA sequence: TGTGCCACCAGTGACATCACAGGGCCCAGCACAGATACGCAGTATTTT. It yields the protein CATSDITGPSTDTQYF.

V usage is TRBV15 and J usage is TRBJ2-1; D is unclear. V shed 8 bases and J shed 0 bases, with 8 bases lying between them. CDR3 size: 13 residues. Germline CDR1 and CDR2: LNHNV and YYDKDF (reference sequence). For the CDR3, the DNA is TGTGCCACCTCCGACCTCTCCTACAATGAGCAGTTCTTC. This codes for CATSDLSYNEQFF.

This clonotype was counted many times. This chain links TRBV6-5 with TRBJ2-1, with TRBD2 matching over 14 bases. The CDR3 runs to 19 residues. Germline V lookup: CDR1 MNHEY, CDR2 SVGAGI. V lost 6 bases to trimming and J lost 0 bases; unmatched junction nucleotides: 10. This CDR3 is CASRVTGLAGESSYNEQFF. The CDR3 DNA reads TGTGCCAGCAGGGTAACGGGACTAGCGGGAGAGAGCTCCTACAATGAGCAGTTCTTC.

The chain combines TRBV24-1 with TRBJ1-2, with D possibly being TRBD1 (5 bases). Germline V gene data show CDR1 as KGHDR and CDR2 as SFDVKD. Trimming stripped 3 bases from V and 3 bases from J, with 10 bases between. This CDR3 has 14 residues. The CDR3 sequence is CATSDRTMDYGYTF. The CDR3 DNA reads as TGTGCCACCAGTGATCGGACAATGGACTATGGCTACACCTTC.

This clonotype was seen a few times. V usage is TRBV28 and J usage is TRBJ2-7; D may be TRBD2 (6 bases). Germline CDR1 MDHEN, CDR2 SYDVKM. The CDR3 covers 14 residues. Trimming left V 7 bases short and J 4 bases short, with 17 bases between. The DNA of the CDR3 is TGTGCCAGCACCTTTAGGCCGGGAGCGTACGAGCAGTACTTC. Protein: CASTFRPGAYEQYF.

This clonotype was counted a few times. Germline and junction disagree at one end, which may indicate a read error. The chain uses TRBV5-1 and TRBJ1-6; the match to TRBD1 covers 9 bases. Germline CDR1 is SGHRS and CDR2 is YFSETQ. The CDR3 consists of 15 residues. The CDR3 region is CVSSLGDRGNSPLHF. CDR3 sequence (DNA): TGCGTCAGCAGCTTAGGTGACAGGGGGAATTCACCCCTCCACTTT.

This clonotype was seen ten or more times. The genes are TRBV29-1 and TRBJ2-2; D unclear. The length of the CDR3 is 15 residues. Trimming left V 4 bases short and J 2 bases short, with 14 bases between. Germline assignment: CDR1 SQVTM and CDR2 ANQGSEA. CDR3 in amino acids: CSVASEADNTGELFF. In DNA, the CDR3 is TGCAGCGTTGCAAGTGAGGCAGACAACACCGGGGAGCTGTTTTTT.

This clonotype has a handful of counts. V is TRBV5-1 and J is TRBJ2-3; 11 bases align to TRBD2. The CDR3 consists of 15 residues. V dropped 4 bases and J dropped 11; count of bases not matched to a gene: 12. CDR1 and CDR2 (germline): SGHRS, YFSETQ. In DNA, the CDR3 is TGCGCCAGCAGCATAGCGGGAGGGAATGAAAAGGGGCAGTATTTT. This translates into CASSIAGGNEKGQYF.

The V and J genes are TRBV25-1 and TRBJ1-1, with a weak D call TRBD1 (6 bases). Looked up from germline, CDR1 is MGHDK and CDR2 is SYGVNS. CDR3 length: 15 residues. The germline V and J ends were trimmed by 6 bases and 4 bases, with 18 bases remaining between them. CDR3 nucleotide sequence: TGTGCCAGCAGCGGGGTCCCAGGGGCGAGCACTGAAGCTTTCTTT. This codes for CASSGVPGASTEAFF.

The chain is built from TRBV9 and TRBJ1-1, with D tentatively TRBD1 (5 bases). The CDR3 runs to 15 residues. Germline V lookup: CDR1 SGDLS, CDR2 YYNGEE. Trimming took off 0 bases at V and 0 bases at J, with 9 bases between the two ends. The CDR3, as DNA: TGTGCCAGCAGCGTAGTCGACAGCATGAACACTGAAGCTTTCTTT. It encodes CASSVVDSMNTEAFF.

V usage is TRBV20-1 and J usage is TRBJ2-5, with 10 bases fitting TRBD2. Unmatched junction bases numbered 2, after V lost 0 bases and J lost 1 base. There are 15 residues in the CDR3. CDR1 and CDR2 from the germline V gene are DFQATT and SNEGSKA (reference sequence). CDR3 DNA: TGCAGTGCTAGAGAACTAGCGGGGTTCCAAGAGACCCAGTACTTC. Translated, it gives CSARELAGFQETQYF.

This clonotype was detected ten times or more. The V call is TRBV6-2 or TRBV6-3, the J call TRBJ1-1, with TRBD1 as a possible D gene (5 bases). The germline V gene encodes CDR1 MNHEY and CDR2 SVGEGT. This CDR3 has 15 residues. V was clipped by 5 bases and J by 5 bases, with 18 bases between them. This CDR3 is CASSDPLRDRTEAFF. The CDR3 nucleotides are TGTGCCAGCAGTGACCCTCTCAGGGATAGAACTGAAGCTTTCTTT.

The chain links TRBV2 to TRBJ1-5; D is undetermined. Germline loops: CDR1 SNHLY, CDR2 FYNNEI. V lost 1 base and J 2 bases, leaving 12 bases between the germline ends. The CDR3 totals 16 residues. The DNA for the CDR3 is TGTGCCAGCAGTGAAGTTGTCACCACGGGCAATCAGCCCCAGCATTTT. Encoded protein: CASSEVVTTGNQPQHF.